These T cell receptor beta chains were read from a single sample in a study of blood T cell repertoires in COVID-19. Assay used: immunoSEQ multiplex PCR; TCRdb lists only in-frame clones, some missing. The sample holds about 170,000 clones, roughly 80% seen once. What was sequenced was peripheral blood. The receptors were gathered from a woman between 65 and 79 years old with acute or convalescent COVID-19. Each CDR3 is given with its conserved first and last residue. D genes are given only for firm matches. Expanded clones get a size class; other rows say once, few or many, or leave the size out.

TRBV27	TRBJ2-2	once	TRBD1	TGTGCCAGCAGCCAAGGACAGGGGATGGGCACCGGGGAGCTGTTTTTT	CASSQGQGMGTGELFF
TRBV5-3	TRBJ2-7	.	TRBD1	TGTGCCAGAAGCTTGGGAAAGAGGCTTAGGACAGGCTTCTACGAGCAGTACTTC	CARSLGKRLRTGFYEQYF
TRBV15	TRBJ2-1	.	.	TGTGCCACCAGCACCACCGAAAAGGGACACACCTACAATGAGCAGTTCTTC	CATSTTEKGHTYNEQFF
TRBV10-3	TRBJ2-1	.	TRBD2	TGTGCCATCAGTGACCCCCTAGCGGAGCTGAGCTCCTACAATGAGCAGTTCTTC	CAISDPLAELSSYNEQFF
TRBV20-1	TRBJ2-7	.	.	TGCAGTGCTCAGGAACGGGAGCAGTACTTC	CSAQEREQYF
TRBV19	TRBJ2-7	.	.	TGTGCCAGTAGTATAATGCCAGGGGCCTCCTACGAGCAGTACTTC	CASSIMPGASYEQYF
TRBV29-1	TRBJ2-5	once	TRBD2	TGCAGCGTCTACGGACTAGCGGGGGCAGGAGAGACCCAGTACTTC	CSVYGLAGAGETQYF
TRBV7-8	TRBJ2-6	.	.	TGTGCCAGCAGCCCCCGGCGGAGGATATCTGGGGCCAACGTCCTGACTTTC	CASSPRRRISGANVLTF
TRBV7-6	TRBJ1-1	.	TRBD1	TGTGCCAGCAGCTTTACTAGGACAGGGGTTAACACTGAAGCTTTCTTT	CASSFTRTGVNTEAFF
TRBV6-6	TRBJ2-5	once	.	TGTGCCAGCAGTTTCAAAGTTTCCGGGGGGCGCGAGACCCAGTACTTC	CASSFKVSGGRETQYF
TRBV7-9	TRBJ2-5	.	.	TGTGCCAGCAGCTTAGCTGGCGGGCCTACGCTTATCCAAGAGACCCAGTACTTC	CASSLAGGPTLIQETQYF
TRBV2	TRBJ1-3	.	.	TGTGCCAGCAGTGCTGCCAGCTCTGGAAACACCATATATTTT	CASSAASSGNTIYF
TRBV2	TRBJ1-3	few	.	TGTGCCAGCTCGCGGGAGCACTCTGGAAACACCATATATTTT	CASSREHSGNTIYF
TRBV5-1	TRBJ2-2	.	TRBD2	TGCGCCAGTACCCTAGCGGGAGCCGGGGAGCTGTTTTTT	CASTLAGAGELFF
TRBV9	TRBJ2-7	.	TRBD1	TGTGCCAGCAGCGCCACGGACAGGGCGGACGAGCAGTACTTC	CASSATDRADEQYF
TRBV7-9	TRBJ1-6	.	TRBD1	TGTGCCAGCAGACGTGACAGGGGGAATTCACCCCTCCACTTT	CASRRDRGNSPLHF
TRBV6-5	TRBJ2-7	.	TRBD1	TGTGCCAGCAGTAAGGGACAGGGACCTCGCTACGAGCAGTACTTC	CASSKGQGPRYEQYF
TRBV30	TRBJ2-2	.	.	TGTGCCTGGAGTGTAACACCCTGGACCGGGGAGCTGTTTTTT	CAWSVTPWTGELFF